The clone carrying this T cell receptor (beta chain) has only a few counts. Its cognate antigen is unknown. This record belongs to a study of beta chain features in type 1 diabetes. Study observations and caveats: Significant though moderate, a shortening of TCRB CDR3s appeared in all four CD4+ subsets of Type 1 diabetes patients. The naive, central memory and Treg TCRB repertoires looked more alike in patients than they did in healthy donors.

The authors reverse transcribed all of the isolated RNA, so sequencing captured expressed TCRB transcripts. Naive, central memory and regulatory T cell samples averaged about 4 million immunoSEQ reads each. Assay: immunoSEQ multiplex PCR; the TCRdb copy retains only in-frame clones and omits some. This table holds 500,000 to 650,000 clones, 9.5% to 15% found once. Germline loops: CDR1 LGHNA, CDR2 YNFKEQ. V trimming: 4 bases; J trimming: 1 base; junction bases outside the gene matches: 8. The CDR3 has 16 amino acids. Cells sorted by CD45RO/CCR7/CD25/CD127/CD95/CD27 comprised CD4+ naive, central memory, regulatory and stem cell-like memory cells.

The V call is TRBV4-2, the J call TRBJ2-3, with 7 positions matching TRBD1. The clonotype comes from a man under 40 with type 1 diabetes. Material for sequencing was naive CD4+ T cells from blood. The DNA for the CDR3 is TGTGCCAGCAGCCCCTACTCGGGACAGCGCACAGATACGCAGTATTTT. Its protein is CASSPYSGQRTDTQYF.